This T cell receptor beta chain was sequenced during a study of CD8+CD57+ T cells in acquired aplastic anemia. Study-wide background: Sorting CD4+ and CD8+ cells gave DNA averaging around 3 ug.

The study profiled TCR beta VDJ and CDR3 using genomic DNA as template. TCRdb itself ran the reads through MiXCR, one entry per CDR3 protein. This table holds around 500,000 distinct CDR3 sequences, 25% to 40% found once. This CDR3 contains 13 residues. Germline CDR1 and CDR2: KGHDR and SFDVKD. V gave up 10 bases and J gave up 2 bases; unmatched junction bases: 1. Sequencing involved patients with CD8+CD57+ cell expansion previously shown by flow cytometry. This TCR derives from a human donor with aplastic anemia. Sequencing input: sorted CD4+, CD8+, or CD8+CD57+ T cells (not recorded which) from PBMCs. V and J are TRBV24-1 and TRBJ2-3, with 11 bases fitting TRBD2. CDR3 sequence (DNA): TGTGCCACTAGCGGGGGGGCCACAGATACGCAGTATTTT. As protein: CATSGGATDTQYF.